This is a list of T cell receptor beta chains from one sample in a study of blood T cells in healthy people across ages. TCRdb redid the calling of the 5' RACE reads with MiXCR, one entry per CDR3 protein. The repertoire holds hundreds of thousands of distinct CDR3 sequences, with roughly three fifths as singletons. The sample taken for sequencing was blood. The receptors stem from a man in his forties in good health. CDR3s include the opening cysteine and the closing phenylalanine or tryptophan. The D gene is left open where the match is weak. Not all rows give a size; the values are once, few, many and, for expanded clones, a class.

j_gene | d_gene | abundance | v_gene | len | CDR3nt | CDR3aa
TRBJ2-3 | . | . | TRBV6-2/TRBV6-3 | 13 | TGTGCCAGCACTATAGACAACACAGATACGCAGTATTTT | CASTIDNTDTQYF
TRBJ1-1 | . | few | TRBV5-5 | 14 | TGTGCCAGCAGCTTGGTCCCAGATAACACTGAAGCTTTCTTT | CASSLVPDNTEAFF
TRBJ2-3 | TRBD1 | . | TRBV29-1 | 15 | TGCAGCGTTGACGTACAGGGGGTACTTACAGATACGCAGTATTTT | CSVDVQGVLTDTQYF
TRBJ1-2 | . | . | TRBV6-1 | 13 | TGTGCCAGCTCACTGCAGGAATTCTATGGCTACACCTTC | CASSLQEFYGYTF
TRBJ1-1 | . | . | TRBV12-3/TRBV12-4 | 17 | TGTGCCAGCAGTTTAGCGCTAAATTCAGTTGAGGACACTGAAGCTTTCTTT | CASSLALNSVEDTEAFF
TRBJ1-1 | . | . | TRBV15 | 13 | TGTGCCACCAGCAGAGATCGAAGGACTGAAGCTTTCTTT | CATSRDRRTEAFF
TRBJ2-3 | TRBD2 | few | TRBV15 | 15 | TGTGCCACCAGCAAGGCGGGGGGAAACACAGATACGCAGTATTTT | CATSKAGGNTDTQYF
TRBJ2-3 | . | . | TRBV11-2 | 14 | TGTGCCAGCAGCCCAAACCCATTCACAGATACGCAGTATTTT | CASSPNPFTDTQYF
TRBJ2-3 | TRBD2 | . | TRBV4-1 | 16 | TGCGCCAGCAGCCAAGAGACTAGCGGGGGGCGAAATACGCAGTATTTT | CASSQETSGGRNTQYF
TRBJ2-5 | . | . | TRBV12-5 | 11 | TGTGCTAGTGGCGGGGGTGAGACCCAGTACTTC | CASGGGETQYF
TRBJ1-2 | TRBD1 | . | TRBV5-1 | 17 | TGCGCCAGCAGCCTGTCAGAATCGGGGACAGGAGACTATGGCTACACCTTC | CASSLSESGTGDYGYTF
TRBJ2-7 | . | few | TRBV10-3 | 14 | TGTGCCATCAGTTTACAGGGTAACTACAATGAGCAGTACTTC | CAISLQGNYNEQYF
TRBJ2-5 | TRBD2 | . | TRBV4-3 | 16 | TGCGCCAGCAGCCAAGATCTAGCGGGAGTGGTCCGGACCCAGTACTTC | CASSQDLAGVVRTQYF
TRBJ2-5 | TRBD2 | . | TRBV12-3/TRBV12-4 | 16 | TGTGCCAGCAGCTCACCAGGGACGGAAGCTTTAGCGGGGCAGTACTTC | CASSSPGTEALAGQYF
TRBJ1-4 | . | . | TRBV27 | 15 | TGTGCCAGCAGGACTAACGGCGGACGTAATGAAAAACTGTTTTTT | CASRTNGGRNEKLFF
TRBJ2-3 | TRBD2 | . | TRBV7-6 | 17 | TGTGCCAGCAGCTTTAGCGGACTAGCGGGGGGGCTGGATACGCAGTATTTT | CASSFSGLAGGLDTQYF
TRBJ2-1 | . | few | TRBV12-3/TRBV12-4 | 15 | TGTGCCAGCAGTCCACCGGGACTGGGGCGTAATGAGCAGTTCTTC | CASSPPGLGRNEQFF
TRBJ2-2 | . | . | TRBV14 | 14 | TGTGCCAGCAGTCAAACCAGGAACACCGGGGAGCTGTTTTTT | CASSQTRNTGELFF
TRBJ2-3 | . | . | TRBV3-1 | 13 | TGTGCCAGCAGCCAAGTACCCGAAGGTACGCAGTATTTT | CASSQVPEGTQYF
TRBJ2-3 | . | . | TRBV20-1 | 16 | TGCAGTGCTAGAGATCTCGACGCGGTCCACACAGATACGCAGTATTTT | CSARDLDAVHTDTQYF
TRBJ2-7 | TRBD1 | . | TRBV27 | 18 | TGTGCCAGCAGTCCTAGAGACCTGGACAGGGGGTTATCCTACGAGCAGTACTTC | CASSPRDLDRGLSYEQYF
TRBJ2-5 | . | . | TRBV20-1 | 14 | TGCAGTGCCAGGTCGGGGGTATACCAAGAGACCCAGTACTTC | CSARSGVYQETQYF
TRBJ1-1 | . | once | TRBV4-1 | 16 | TGCGCCAGCAGCCCCCTTTCTCTCATGCCCACAGTTGAAGCTTTCTTT | CASSPLSLMPTVEAFF
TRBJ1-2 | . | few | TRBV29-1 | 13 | TGCAGCGAGTCACCGGGGACCAACTATGGCTACACCTTC | CSESPGTNYGYTF
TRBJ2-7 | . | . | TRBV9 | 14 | TGTGCCAGCAGCGTAGTAGGCGCCTCCTACGAGCAGTACTTC | CASSVVGASYEQYF
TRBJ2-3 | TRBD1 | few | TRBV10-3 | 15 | TGTGCCATCAGGGGTGACAGGGAAAGCACAGATACGCAGTATTTT | CAIRGDRESTDTQYF
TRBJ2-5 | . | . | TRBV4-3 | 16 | TGCGCCAGCAGCCGAATTGAACAGGGTCTGCGAGAGACCCAGTACTTC | CASSRIEQGLRETQYF
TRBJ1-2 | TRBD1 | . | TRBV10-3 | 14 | TGTGCCATCAGTGAGGTACAGGGGGCTCGAGGCTACACCTTC | CAISEVQGARGYTF
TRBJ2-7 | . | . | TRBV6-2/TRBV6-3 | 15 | TGTGCCAGCAGACTAAGGACCTACGATCCCTACGAGCAGTACTTC | CASRLRTYDPYEQYF
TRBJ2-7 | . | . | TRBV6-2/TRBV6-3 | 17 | TGTGCCAGCAGTCCAACGGTGGGACGGGGTGGTTTCAATGAGCAGTACTTC | CASSPTVGRGGFNEQYF
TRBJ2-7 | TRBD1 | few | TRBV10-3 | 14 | TGTGCCATCAGACAACCAGACAGGGGCCACGAGCAGTACTTC | CAIRQPDRGHEQYF
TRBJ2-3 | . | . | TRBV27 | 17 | TGTGCCAGCAGTTTGGGGGTGGGCGGGCCGCGACCAGATACGCAGTATTTT | CASSLGVGGPRPDTQYF
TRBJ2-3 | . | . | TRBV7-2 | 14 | TGTGCCAGCAGCTTAAATGGACGCACAGATACGCAGTATTTT | CASSLNGRTDTQYF
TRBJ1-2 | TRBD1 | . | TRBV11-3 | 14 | TGTGCCAGCAGCCAAAGGGACAGGGGGTCCGGCTACACCTTC | CASSQRDRGSGYTF
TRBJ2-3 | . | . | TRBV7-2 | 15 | TGTGCCAGCAGCACAGGAATGCAGGGCGCAGATACGCAGTATTTT | CASSTGMQGADTQYF
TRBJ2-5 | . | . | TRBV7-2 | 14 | TGTGCCAGCAGCTTAGTTCTGGGATCAGAGACCCAGTACTTC | CASSLVLGSETQYF
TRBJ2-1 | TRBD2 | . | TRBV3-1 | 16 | TGTGCCAGCAGCCTATGGACTAGCAGGAAGGACAATGAGCAGTTCTTC | CASSLWTSRKDNEQFF
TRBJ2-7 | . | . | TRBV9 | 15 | TGTGCCAGCAGCGTATTGGGCGGACAGTTGTACGAGCAGTACTTC | CASSVLGGQLYEQYF
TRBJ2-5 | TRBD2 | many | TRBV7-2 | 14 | TGTGCCAGCAGTTTAGCGGGGCCTCAAGAGACCCAGTACTTC | CASSLAGPQETQYF
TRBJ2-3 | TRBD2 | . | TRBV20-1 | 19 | TGCAGTGCTAGAAGGGGCGGGGGGAGCGGGGGGGCAAGGACAGATACGCAGTATTTT | CSARRGGGSGGARTDTQYF
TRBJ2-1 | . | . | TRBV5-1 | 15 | TGCGCCAGCAGGCCATCAGGGGCTACTTACAATGAGCAGTTCTTC | CASRPSGATYNEQFF
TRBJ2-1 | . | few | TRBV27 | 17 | TGTGCCAGCAGTTTATACCATCCTGGGGGGCCAAACAATGAGCAGTTCTTC | CASSLYHPGGPNNEQFF
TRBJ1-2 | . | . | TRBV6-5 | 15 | TGTGCCAGCAGTTACTCGATCTCCGACAACTATGGCTACACCTTC | CASSYSISDNYGYTF
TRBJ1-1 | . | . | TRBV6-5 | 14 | TGTGCCAGCAGTGAAGCAATACGGAACACTGAAGCTTTCTTT | CASSEAIRNTEAFF
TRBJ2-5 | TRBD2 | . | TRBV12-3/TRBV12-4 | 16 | TGTGCCAGCAGCATGGGGACTAGCGGCCACCAAGAGACCCAGTACTTC | CASSMGTSGHQETQYF
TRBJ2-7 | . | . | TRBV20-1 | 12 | TGCAGTGCTCTGGGGCAATACAATGAGCAGTACTTC | CSALGQYNEQYF